What follows is one TCR beta chain and its context. Its antigen is unidentified. Each donor was healthy, and each was a bone marrow donor. The data were taken from a study of cytomegalovirus exposure and HLA in healthy donors. Study-wide findings and caveats: High specificity and sensitivity for cytomegalovirus status were reported for the classifier.

Losses at the gene ends were 3 bases for V and 5 bases for J; bases not matched to a gene: 9. The CDR3 is 15 residues long. CDR1 and CDR2 (germline): MGHRA, YSYEKL. 13 Jbeta primers and 60 Vbeta primers were used for the PCR. Produced via immunoSEQ multiplex PCR; TCRdb's table is partial and in-frame only. The sample holds about 77,000 clones. This chain joins TRBV4-1 and TRBJ1-1; 7 bases line up with TRBD1. The source is a man aged 45-65 years in good health and CMV-seropositive. The source material was PBMCs. Here the CDR3 reads CASSHSAGGWTEAFF. CDR3 DNA: TGCGCCAGCAGCCATAGTGCAGGGGGGTGGACTGAAGCTTTCTTT.